A single TCR beta chain is shown here with its context. From RNA transcripts, TCR beta CDR3 regions were amplified. HTBI primers were employed in a first-round RT-PCR of the TCR CDR3. TCRdb processed the multiplex PCR reads anew with MiXCR; each CDR3 protein has one entry. Of fewer than 250,000 distinct CDR3 sequences in the sample, under 20% are singletons; the top ten hold 50%. The sample belongs to a study of T cells in Graves' hyperthyroidism and ophthalmopathy. The CDR3 extends over 15 amino acids. V was cut by 0 bases and J by 2 bases, with 10 bases left in between. CDR1 is LGHNA and CDR2 is YSLEER in the germline V gene.

The genes are TRBV4-3 and TRBJ1-2; no clear D gene. The sequenced sample was blood. The receptor's source is a man between 45 and 60 years old with Graves' hyperthyroidism. The CDR3 coding sequence is TGCGCCAGCAGCCAAGATTTGGGGAGGAACTATGGCTACACCTTC. This gives the protein CASSQDLGRNYGYTF.